A single sample gave rise to the 19 T cell receptor beta chains below, sequenced in a study of T-cell memory formation after mild COVID-19. TCRdb passed the 5' RACE reads through MiXCR, listing each CDR3 protein once. The data hold approximately 400,000 distinct CDR3 sequences, with 24% observed a single time. The sample comprised PBMCs or a T cell subset sorted from them (not recorded which). These receptors all come from an adult woman who had mild COVID-19 (a few samples of this study predate the infection). Cell type and time point are not known.

This rearrangement joins TRBV12-3 or TRBV12-4 to TRBJ2-5; 11 nucleotides align to TRBD2. Unmatched junction bases numbered 21, after V lost 7 bases and J lost 5 bases. The CDR3 is 19 residues long. The CDR3 coding sequence is TGTGCCAGCATTCCTGATCTTGCTAGCGGGGGGTCGACAAGGGAGACCCAGTACTTC. Amino acid sequence: CASIPDLASGGSTRETQYF.

V and J are TRBV15 and TRBJ1-3; the D gene is possibly TRBD1 (6 bases). This CDR3 comprises 15 residues. Germline loops: CDR1 LNHNV, CDR2 YYDKDF (reference sequence). V lost 5 bases and J 6 bases, leaving 17 bases between the germline ends. This chain's CDR3 is CATSVAGAAENTIYF. CDR3 in DNA: TGTGCCACCAGCGTCGCGGGGGCAGCCGAAAACACCATATATTTT.

The chain carries TRBV7-2 and TRBJ1-2; weak D call: TRBD1 (5 bases). The ends were cut back, 5 bases at V and 8 bases at J, with 15 bases in the middle. Per the germline V gene, CDR1 is SGHTA and CDR2 is FQGNSA. The CDR3 is made up of 13 amino acids. The CDR3 is CASSKGVMGGYTF. The CDR3 DNA sequence: TGTGCCAGCAGCAAAGGGGTCATGGGGGGCTACACCTTC.

This clonotype appeared a few times. This rearrangement joins TRBV7-8 to TRBJ1-1, with TRBD1 matching over 7 bases. Germline V gene sequence: CDR1 SGHVS, CDR2 FQNEAQ. The CDR3 loop spans 11 amino acids. Germline trimming cut 3 bases from V and 11 bases from J; bases unmatched to any gene: 3. In DNA form, the CDR3 reads TGTGCCAGCAGCTTCGACAGGGAGGCTTTCTTT. This encodes CASSFDREAFF.

The chain employs TRBV6-2 or TRBV6-3 and TRBJ2-1; D gene uncertain. The CDR3 length is 14 residues. CDR1 is MNHEY and CDR2 is SVGEGT in the germline V gene. Trimming removed 7 bases at V and 6 bases at J, with 16 bases between. As DNA, the CDR3 is TGTGCCAGCACCGCGAGGTTAGGTCGCAATGAGCAGTTCTTC. Amino acid sequence: CASTARLGRNEQFF.

The chain joins TRBV25-1 to TRBJ1-1; TRBD1 matches 7 bases. Germline V lookup: CDR1 MGHDK, CDR2 SYGVNS. The CDR3 extends over 14 amino acids. J gave up 7 bases and V 3 bases, and 8 bases lay outside the gene matches. The CDR3 loop reads CASSELDRDGEAFF. For the CDR3, the DNA is TGTGCCAGCAGTGAGCTTGACAGGGACGGTGAAGCTTTCTTT.

This chain's CDR3 is CASSEGILAGREQYF. The DNA for the CDR3 is TGTGCCAGCAGTGAAGGTATACTAGCGGGACGCGAGCAGTACTTC. The V gene is TRBV6-1, the J gene TRBJ2-7; 10 nucleotides line up with TRBD2. This CDR3 contains 15 residues. The trim removed 1 base at V and 6 bases at J, leaving 6 bases unmatched. Germline CDR1 and CDR2: MNHNS and SASEGT.

V and J are TRBV6-1 and TRBJ1-2; D is undetermined. V shed 0 bases and J shed 4 bases, with 9 bases lying between them. There are 14 residues in the CDR3. The V gene's germline CDR1 is MNHNS and CDR2 SASEGT. CDR3 protein: CASSEARTFYGYTF. In DNA form, the CDR3 reads TGTGCCAGCAGTGAAGCGCGGACGTTCTATGGCTACACCTTC.

This clonotype has a count of ten or more. The V gene is TRBV5-1, the J gene TRBJ2-7; a weak D match, TRBD2 (5 bases). In germline, CDR1 is SGHRS, CDR2 YFSETQ. The CDR3 loop spans 16 amino acids. V lost 2 bases to trimming and J lost 7 bases, with 22 bases between them. For the CDR3, the DNA is TGCGCCAGCAGCTTCTTGTCGGTGGGAGACGGCCGGGAGCAGTACTTC. Amino acids: CASSFLSVGDGREQYF.

This clonotype was detected many times. J is TRBJ2-5 and V is TRBV12-3 or TRBV12-4, with TRBD2 matching over 9 bases. V was pared by 8 bases and J by 4 bases, with 8 bases of the junction left unmatched. The CDR3 length is 14 residues. CDR3 coding DNA: TGTGCCAGCCTCTTAGCGGGAGCGGGAGAGACCCAGTACTTC. Translation gives CASLLAGAGETQYF.

The CDR3 region has the DNA TGCAGTGCCAAAGGGATTAGCACAGATACGCAGTATTTT. Its protein product is CSAKGISTDTQYF. The chain combines TRBV20-1 with TRBJ2-3; D remains unclear. Per germline, CDR1 DFQATT and CDR2 SNEGSKA (reference sequence). V was pared by 6 bases and J by 0 bases, with 10 bases between. There are 13 residues in the CDR3.

This clonotype was observed a few times. V gene TRBV10-3 combines with J gene TRBJ2-2; D is possibly TRBD2 (5 bases). Germline-derived CDR1 and CDR2 are ENHRY and SYGVKD. Deletions cut 8 bases from V and 3 bases from J, with 10 bases between. This CDR3 is 13 amino acids long. The CDR3 sequence: CAIRPGDTGELFF. The CDR3, as DNA: TGTGCCATCCGGCCCGGGGACACCGGGGAGCTGTTTTTT.

J is TRBJ2-7 and V is TRBV5-1; 14 positions match TRBD2. Per the germline V gene, CDR1 is SGHRS and CDR2 is YFSETQ. The CDR3 is made up of 15 amino acids. The V and J ends lost 5 bases and 4 bases, in that order; junction bases with no gene match: 5. The CDR3 DNA follows: TGCGCCAGCAGGTCGACTAGCGGGAGGGGGTACGAGCAGTACTTC. Its protein is CASRSTSGRGYEQYF.

This sequence joins TRBV9 and TRBJ2-2, with D uncertain. The germline V gene has CDR1 SGDLS and CDR2 YYNGEE. V was trimmed by 0 bases and J by 3 bases, leaving 9 bases between them. The CDR3 has 15 amino acids. CDR3 protein: CASSVAPRYTGELFF. The CDR3 DNA reads TGTGCCAGCAGCGTAGCCCCAAGGTACACCGGGGAGCTGTTTTTT.

This rearrangement joins TRBV25-1 to TRBJ1-4; perhaps TRBD1 as D (6 bases). The germline V gene has CDR1 MGHDK and CDR2 SYGVNS. The V gene lost 1 base and the J gene lost 8 bases, with 14 bases spanning the gap. This CDR3 region has 15 residues. CDR3 amino acids: CASSELGGADEKLFF. CDR3 bases: TGTGCCAGCAGTGAATTGGGGGGCGCGGACGAAAAACTGTTTTTT.

This sequence joins TRBV4-3 and TRBJ1-5; no clear D gene. The CDR3 loop spans 15 amino acids. V lost 5 bases, J lost 2 bases, and 13 bases lay in between. From germline, CDR1 is LGHNA and CDR2 YSLEER. This chain's CDR3 is CASSWKSDGNQPQHF. DNA for the CDR3: TGCGCCAGCAGCTGGAAATCCGATGGCAATCAGCCCCAGCATTTT.

This clonotype appeared a few times. The chain is built from TRBV6-2 or TRBV6-3 and TRBJ2-3, with D perhaps given as TRBD1 or TRBD2 (7 bases each). Trimming took 6 bases from V and 4 from J, leaving 17 bases between them. The CDR3 is 15 amino acids. The germline CDR1 and CDR2 sequences are MNHEY and SVGEGT. Here the CDR3 DNA reads TGTGCCAGCAGCCTACCAGGGGGGGTTTCAGATACGCAGTATTTT. This translates into CASSLPGGVSDTQYF.

This clonotype was recorded a few times. The chain employs TRBV5-1 and TRBJ1-2; 8 nucleotides agree with TRBD1. Germline CDR1 reads SGHRS; CDR2 reads YFSETQ. Unmatched junction bases numbered 15, after V lost 4 bases and J lost 13 bases. The CDR3 runs 14 residues. This CDR3 is CASSPSETGELGTF. In DNA form, the CDR3 reads TGCGCCAGCAGCCCCTCCGAGACAGGGGAGCTTGGCACCTTC. Full variable domain (outside the CDR3, taken from reference TRBV5-1 and TRBJ1-2): KAGVTQTPRYLIKTRGQQVTLSCSPISGHRSVSWYQQTPGQGLQFLFEYFSETQRNKGNFPGRFSGRQFSNSRSEMNVSTLELGDSALYLCASSPSETGELGTFGSGTRLTVV.

The chain recombines TRBV5-1 with TRBJ2-7; 9 nucleotides match TRBD1. This CDR3 is built from 16 residues. The trim removed 0 bases at V and 3 bases at J, leaving 7 bases unmatched. Germline values: CDR1 SGHRS, CDR2 YFSETQ. Written as DNA, the CDR3 is TGCGCCAGCAGCTTGGAGTCCGGGACAGGGTACTACGAGCAGTACTTC. Encoded protein: CASSLESGTGYYEQYF. The entire variable domain, with the rest obtained from reference TRBV5-1 and TRBJ2-7, is as follows: KAGVTQTPRYLIKTRGQQVTLSCSPISGHRSVSWYQQTPGQGLQFLFEYFSETQRNKGNFPGRFSGRQFSNSRSEMNVSTLELGDSALYLCASSLESGTGYYEQYFGPGTRLTVT.